This T cell receptor (beta chain) was sequenced during a study of T cell responses to AZD1222 COVID-19 vaccine (dated by TCRdb to the early 2020s). Some background on the complete study: TCR sequencing covered 230 to 250 trial participants: 207 given two doses of AZD1222 and 26 given two doses of MenACWY control vaccine. Enrollment into the trials was organized by age into subgroups of 18-55, 56-69 and 70-plus years, and those subgroups contained approximately 160, 26 and 62 TCR-sequenced participants, respectively.

Concerning this clone itself: Its cognate antigen has yet to be identified. No quality values exist for individual bases; no much larger clone is one base distant.

General study outcomes and caveats: The 56-69-year group was small, and its depth increase did not reach significance, likely because of low power. Reportedly, close to half of the unique spike-specific TCRs recognized epitopes lying outside the regions that are mutated in the B.1.351 and B.1.1.7 variants. After two AZD1222 doses, both the breadth and the depth of spike-specific TCRs were significantly higher than at day 0 and than in MenACWY recipients. Conclusions about previously exposed vaccinees are limited, since just five or six AZD1222 recipients were seropositive for SARS-CoV-2 at baseline. Participants were mostly white British and included more females than males, and it was suggested by the authors that clonal diversity may have been underestimated. The whole spike protein was spanned by vaccine-associated CD4 TCRs, and dominant responses were seen in regions 160-218 and 743-854. Because no day 14 peak-response samples were available, repertoires were characterized only after the peak T cell response.

Interpreted using the paper, the time point label stands for: about 28 days (+/-7) after the second vaccine dose. Because spike-specific TCR depth and breadth did not differ between the two schedules, AZD1222 recipients who got a second dose at roughly 4 weeks were pooled with those who got a second dose at roughly 12 weeks. The vaccinee samples were drawn from two UK trials, COV001 and COV002, one of which was a single-blind randomized controlled phase 2/3 trial testing AZD1222 (ChAdOx1 nCoV-19) in healthy adults. For TCRbeta chain sequencing, PBMC samples were collected from trial participants at day 0 and at day 28 after the second dose. The CDR3 regions of human TCRbeta chains were subjected to immunosequencing. On the study's bioinformatics: TCRs in the repertoires were matched against a reference library of SARS-CoV-2-specific TCRs that had been generated with the MIRA antigen-specificity platform. Breadth was defined as the fraction of unique TCRs that were SARS-CoV-2-associated. Depth was defined as the fraction of total T cells that were SARS-CoV-2-associated. Each spike-specific TCR was assigned to its reactive spike region and to a CD4 or CD8 class using the MIRA data. Log10-transformed breadth and depth values were compared by one-way ANOVA with Sidak's multiple comparisons tests. Not all clones reach the TCRdb copy of this immuneACCESS table, which keeps in-frame sequences only. Checked studies attribute under half of the gap to unresolved V genes and leave the rest unexplained. Clone size and the V and J calls come from that table; the DNA yielded D and trimming. This sample gives about 81,000 clones in total; roughly 85% of them show up just once. About 3% of the sample is held by the ten biggest clonotypes.

The sequencing used peripheral blood, collected 28 days after the second AZD1222 dose. This TCR came from an adult who received the AZD1222 COVID-19 vaccine.

The CDR3 reads CASSYGDPYTDTQYF. The DNA reads TGTGCCAGCAGTTACGGGGACCCATACACAGATACGCAGTATTTT. This chain is built from TRBV6-2 or TRBV6-3 and TRBJ2-3; the D element might be TRBD1 or TRBD2, as each aligns at 5 bases. From the cysteine through the phenylalanine, the CDR3 covers 15 amino acids. The retained sequence is limited to the CDR3, 45 bases, with the frame set at the first base. The germline V gene yields MNHEY for CDR1 and SVGEGT for CDR2. The V end loses 2 bases and the J end loses 2 bases, and a stretch of 11 bases separates them.